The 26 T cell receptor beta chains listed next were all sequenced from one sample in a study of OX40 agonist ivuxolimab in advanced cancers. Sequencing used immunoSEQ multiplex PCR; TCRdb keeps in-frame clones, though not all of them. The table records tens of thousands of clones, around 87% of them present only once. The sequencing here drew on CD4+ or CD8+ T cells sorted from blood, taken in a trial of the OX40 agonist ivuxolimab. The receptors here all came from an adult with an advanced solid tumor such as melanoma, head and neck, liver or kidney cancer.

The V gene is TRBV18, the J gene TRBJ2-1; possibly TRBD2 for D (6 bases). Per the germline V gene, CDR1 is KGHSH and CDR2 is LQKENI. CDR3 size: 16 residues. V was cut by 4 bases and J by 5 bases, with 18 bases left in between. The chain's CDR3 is CASSRGAGGLNNEQFF. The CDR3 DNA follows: TGTGCCAGCTCACGAGGGGCCGGGGGATTAAACAATGAGCAGTTCTTC.

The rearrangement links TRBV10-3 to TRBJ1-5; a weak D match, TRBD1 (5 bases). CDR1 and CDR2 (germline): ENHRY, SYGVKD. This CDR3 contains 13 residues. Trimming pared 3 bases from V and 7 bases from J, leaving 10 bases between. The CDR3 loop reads CAISEQQAQPQHF. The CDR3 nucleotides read TGTGCCATCAGTGAACAACAGGCCCAGCCCCAGCATTTT.

CDR3 DNA: TGCACCCCGAGAACCTTTGAAGCTTTCTTT. Amino acid sequence: CTPRTFEAFF. This chain uses TRBV20-1 with TRBJ1-1; no firm D call. The CDR3 has 10 amino acids. Germline V gene data show CDR1 as DFQATT and CDR2 as SNEGSKA (reference sequence).

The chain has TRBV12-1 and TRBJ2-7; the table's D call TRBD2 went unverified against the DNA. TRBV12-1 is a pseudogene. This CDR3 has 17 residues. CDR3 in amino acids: CASSFSPPGLAGGEQYF. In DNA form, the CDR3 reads TGTGCCAGCAGCTTCTCCCCCCCGGGACTAGCGGGAGGTGAGCAGTACTTC.

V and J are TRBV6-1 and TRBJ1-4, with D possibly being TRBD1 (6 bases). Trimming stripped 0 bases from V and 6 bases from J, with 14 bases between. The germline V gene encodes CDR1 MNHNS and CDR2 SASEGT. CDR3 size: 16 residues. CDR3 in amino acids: CASSEAPVQGYEKLFF. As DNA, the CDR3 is TGTGCCAGCAGTGAAGCCCCGGTACAGGGTTATGAAAAACTGTTTTTT.

The CDR3, as DNA: TGTGCCAGCTCACCAGGACCGAACACTGAAGCTTTCTTT. The encoded protein is CASSPGPNTEAFF. This chain links TRBV18 with TRBJ1-1; D gene ambiguous. The CDR3 is 13 residues long. Trimming removed 2 bases at V and 1 base at J, with 5 bases between. Germline V lookup: CDR1 KGHSH, CDR2 LQKENI.

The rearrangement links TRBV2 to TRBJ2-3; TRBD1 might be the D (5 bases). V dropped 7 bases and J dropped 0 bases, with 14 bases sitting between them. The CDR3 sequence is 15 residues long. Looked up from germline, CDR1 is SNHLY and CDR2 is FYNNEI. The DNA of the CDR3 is TGTGCCAGCACCGAAGGGGCAGTCAGCACAGATACGCAGTATTTT. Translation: CASTEGAVSTDTQYF.

CDR3 coding DNA: TGTGCCAGCAGCTTAGGGATGGGACTAGGACAAGAGACCCAGTACTTC. It translates to CASSLGMGLGQETQYF. This chain links TRBV7-2 with TRBJ2-5, with 8 bases that match TRBD2. Unmatched junction bases numbered 6, after V lost 1 base and J lost 2 bases. Germline assignment: CDR1 SGHTA and CDR2 FQGNSA. CDR3 length equals 16 residues.

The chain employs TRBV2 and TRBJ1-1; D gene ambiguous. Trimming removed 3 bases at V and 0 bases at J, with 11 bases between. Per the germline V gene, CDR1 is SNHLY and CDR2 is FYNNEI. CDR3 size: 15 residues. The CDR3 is CASSDGTEMNTEAFF. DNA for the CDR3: TGTGCCAGCAGTGATGGAACAGAAATGAACACTGAAGCTTTCTTT.

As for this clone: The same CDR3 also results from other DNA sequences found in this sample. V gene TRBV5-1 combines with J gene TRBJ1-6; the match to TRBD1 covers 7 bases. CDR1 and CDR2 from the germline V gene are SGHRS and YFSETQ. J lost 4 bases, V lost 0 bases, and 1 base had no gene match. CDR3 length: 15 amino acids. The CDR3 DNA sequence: TGCGCCAGCAGCTTGGCGGGACAGTATAATTCACCCCTCCACTTT. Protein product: CASSLAGQYNSPLHF.

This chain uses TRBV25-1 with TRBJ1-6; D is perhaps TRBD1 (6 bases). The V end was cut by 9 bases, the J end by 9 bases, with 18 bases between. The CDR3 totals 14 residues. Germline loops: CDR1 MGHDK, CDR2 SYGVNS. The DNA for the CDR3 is TGTGCCAGTGCGCGAACGGGGGCTTTTTCACCCCTCCACTTT. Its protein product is CASARTGAFSPLHF.

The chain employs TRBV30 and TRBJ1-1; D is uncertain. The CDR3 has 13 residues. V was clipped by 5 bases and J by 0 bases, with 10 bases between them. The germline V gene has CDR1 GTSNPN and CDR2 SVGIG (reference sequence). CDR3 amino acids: CAWEGGLNTEAFF. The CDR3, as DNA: TGTGCCTGGGAGGGAGGTTTGAACACTGAAGCTTTCTTT.

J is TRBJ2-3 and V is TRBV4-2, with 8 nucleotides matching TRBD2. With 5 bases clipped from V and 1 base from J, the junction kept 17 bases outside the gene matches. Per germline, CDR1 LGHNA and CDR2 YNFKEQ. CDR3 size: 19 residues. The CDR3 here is CASSVQGGPAGARTDTQYF. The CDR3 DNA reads TGTGCCAGCAGCGTCCAAGGCGGGCCAGCGGGAGCCCGCACAGATACGCAGTATTTT.

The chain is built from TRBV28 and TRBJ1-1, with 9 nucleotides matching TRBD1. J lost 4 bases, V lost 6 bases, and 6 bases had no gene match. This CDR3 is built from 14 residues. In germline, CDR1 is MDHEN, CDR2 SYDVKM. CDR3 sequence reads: CASRIQGAVTEAFF. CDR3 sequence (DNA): TGTGCCAGCAGGATACAGGGGGCGGTCACTGAAGCTTTCTTT.

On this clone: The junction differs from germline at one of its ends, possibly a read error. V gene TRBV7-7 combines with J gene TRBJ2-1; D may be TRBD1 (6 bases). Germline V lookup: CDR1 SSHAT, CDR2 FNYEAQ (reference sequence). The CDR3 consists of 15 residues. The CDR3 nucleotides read TGTGCTAGCAGCTTAGCACCCACAGGGCGGGATGAGCAGTTCTTC. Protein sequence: CASSLAPTGRDEQFF.

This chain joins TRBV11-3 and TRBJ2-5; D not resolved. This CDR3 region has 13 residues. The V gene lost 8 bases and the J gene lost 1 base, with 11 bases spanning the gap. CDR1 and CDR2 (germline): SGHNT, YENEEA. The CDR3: CASGITGQETQYF. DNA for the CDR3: TGTGCCAGCGGCATCACTGGCCAAGAGACCCAGTACTTC.

CDR3 amino acids: CASTPGLPPCSEQFF. The CDR3 DNA follows: TGTGCCAGCACCCCGGGACTACCGCCCTGTAGTGAGCAGTTCTTC. The chain uses TRBV21-1 and TRBJ2-1; the D call in the table, TRBD2, was not verified against the DNA. TRBV21-1 is reported as a pseudogene. There are 15 residues in the CDR3.

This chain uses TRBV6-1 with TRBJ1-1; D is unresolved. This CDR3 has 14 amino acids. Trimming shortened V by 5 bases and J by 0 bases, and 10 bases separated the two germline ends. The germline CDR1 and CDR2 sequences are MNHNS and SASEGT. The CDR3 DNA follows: TGTGCCAGCAGTCCCCTAGGTATGAACACTGAAGCTTTCTTT. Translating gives CASSPLGMNTEAFF.

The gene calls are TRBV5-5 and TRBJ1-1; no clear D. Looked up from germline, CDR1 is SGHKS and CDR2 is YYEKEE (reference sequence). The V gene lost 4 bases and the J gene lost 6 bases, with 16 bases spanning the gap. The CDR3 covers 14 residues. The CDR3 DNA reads TGTGCCAGCAGCCACAGTGGGGTTGAGGCTGAAGCTTTCTTT. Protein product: CASSHSGVEAEAFF.

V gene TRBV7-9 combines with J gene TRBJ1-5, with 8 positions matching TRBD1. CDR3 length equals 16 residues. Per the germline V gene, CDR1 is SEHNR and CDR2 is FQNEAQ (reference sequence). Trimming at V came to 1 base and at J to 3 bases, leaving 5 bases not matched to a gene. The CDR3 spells CASSLGTGSTNQPQHF. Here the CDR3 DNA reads TGTGCCAGCAGCTTAGGGACAGGGTCTACCAATCAGCCCCAGCATTTT.

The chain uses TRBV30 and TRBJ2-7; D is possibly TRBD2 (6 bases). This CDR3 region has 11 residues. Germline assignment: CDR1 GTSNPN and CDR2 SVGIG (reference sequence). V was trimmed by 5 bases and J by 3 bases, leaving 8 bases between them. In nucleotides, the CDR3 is TGTGCCTGGGGGACTGGCTACGAGCAGTACTTC. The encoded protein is CAWGTGYEQYF.

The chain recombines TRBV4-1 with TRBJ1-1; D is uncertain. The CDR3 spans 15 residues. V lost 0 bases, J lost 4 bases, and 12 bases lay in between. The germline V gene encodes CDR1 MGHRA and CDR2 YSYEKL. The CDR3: CASSQDRRGITEAFF. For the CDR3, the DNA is TGCGCCAGCAGCCAAGATAGGCGGGGAATCACTGAAGCTTTCTTT.

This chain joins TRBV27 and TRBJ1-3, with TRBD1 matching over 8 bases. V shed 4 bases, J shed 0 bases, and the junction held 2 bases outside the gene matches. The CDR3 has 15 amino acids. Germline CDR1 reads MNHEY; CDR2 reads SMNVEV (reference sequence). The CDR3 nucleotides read TGTGCCAGCAGTTCCACAGGGGGCTCTGGAAACACCATATATTTT. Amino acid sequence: CASSSTGGSGNTIYF.

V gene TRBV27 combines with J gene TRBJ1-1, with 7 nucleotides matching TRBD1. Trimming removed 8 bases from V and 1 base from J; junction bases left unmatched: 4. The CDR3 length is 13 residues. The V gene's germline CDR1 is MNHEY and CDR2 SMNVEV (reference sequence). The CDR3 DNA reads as TGTGCCAGCGCGGGACAGTCGAACACTGAAGCTTTCTTT. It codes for CASAGQSNTEAFF.

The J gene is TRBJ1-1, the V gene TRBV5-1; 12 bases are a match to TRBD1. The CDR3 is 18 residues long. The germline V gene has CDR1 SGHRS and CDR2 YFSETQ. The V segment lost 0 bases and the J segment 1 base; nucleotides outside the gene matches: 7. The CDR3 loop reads CASSLAGTGGGRNTEAFF. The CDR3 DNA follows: TGCGCCAGCAGCTTGGCCGGGACAGGGGGCGGTCGGAACACTGAAGCTTTCTTT.

The CDR3 region is CASGLVLGTSVSDTQYF. DNA of the CDR3: TGTGCTAGTGGTTTGGTACTTGGGACTAGCGTATCAGATACGCAGTATTTT. The genes are TRBV12-5 and TRBJ2-3, with 10 bases fitting TRBD2. The CDR3 extends over 17 amino acids. In germline, CDR1 is LGHNT, CDR2 FRNRAP. Trimming cost V 0 bases and J 4 bases; bases outside gene matches: 7.